The source of this T cell receptor beta chain is a study of blood T cell repertoires in COVID-19. Only in-frame clones appear in the TCRdb table, and some are missing; sequencing was by immunoSEQ multiplex PCR. The sample yields fewer than 250,000 clones, approximately 87% seen once. Sequenced sample: peripheral blood. The sequence derives from a woman in her seventies with active or convalescent COVID-19.

CDR3 DNA: TGCGCCAGCAGCGGGGGGGCTAGTCAGGAGACCCAGTACTTC. Translated, it gives CASSGGASQETQYF. The chain recombines TRBV5-1 with TRBJ2-5; tentatively, D is TRBD2 (7 bases). V lost 4 bases and J 5 bases, leaving 15 bases between the germline ends. The CDR3 has 14 residues. Germline assignment: CDR1 SGHRS and CDR2 YFSETQ.